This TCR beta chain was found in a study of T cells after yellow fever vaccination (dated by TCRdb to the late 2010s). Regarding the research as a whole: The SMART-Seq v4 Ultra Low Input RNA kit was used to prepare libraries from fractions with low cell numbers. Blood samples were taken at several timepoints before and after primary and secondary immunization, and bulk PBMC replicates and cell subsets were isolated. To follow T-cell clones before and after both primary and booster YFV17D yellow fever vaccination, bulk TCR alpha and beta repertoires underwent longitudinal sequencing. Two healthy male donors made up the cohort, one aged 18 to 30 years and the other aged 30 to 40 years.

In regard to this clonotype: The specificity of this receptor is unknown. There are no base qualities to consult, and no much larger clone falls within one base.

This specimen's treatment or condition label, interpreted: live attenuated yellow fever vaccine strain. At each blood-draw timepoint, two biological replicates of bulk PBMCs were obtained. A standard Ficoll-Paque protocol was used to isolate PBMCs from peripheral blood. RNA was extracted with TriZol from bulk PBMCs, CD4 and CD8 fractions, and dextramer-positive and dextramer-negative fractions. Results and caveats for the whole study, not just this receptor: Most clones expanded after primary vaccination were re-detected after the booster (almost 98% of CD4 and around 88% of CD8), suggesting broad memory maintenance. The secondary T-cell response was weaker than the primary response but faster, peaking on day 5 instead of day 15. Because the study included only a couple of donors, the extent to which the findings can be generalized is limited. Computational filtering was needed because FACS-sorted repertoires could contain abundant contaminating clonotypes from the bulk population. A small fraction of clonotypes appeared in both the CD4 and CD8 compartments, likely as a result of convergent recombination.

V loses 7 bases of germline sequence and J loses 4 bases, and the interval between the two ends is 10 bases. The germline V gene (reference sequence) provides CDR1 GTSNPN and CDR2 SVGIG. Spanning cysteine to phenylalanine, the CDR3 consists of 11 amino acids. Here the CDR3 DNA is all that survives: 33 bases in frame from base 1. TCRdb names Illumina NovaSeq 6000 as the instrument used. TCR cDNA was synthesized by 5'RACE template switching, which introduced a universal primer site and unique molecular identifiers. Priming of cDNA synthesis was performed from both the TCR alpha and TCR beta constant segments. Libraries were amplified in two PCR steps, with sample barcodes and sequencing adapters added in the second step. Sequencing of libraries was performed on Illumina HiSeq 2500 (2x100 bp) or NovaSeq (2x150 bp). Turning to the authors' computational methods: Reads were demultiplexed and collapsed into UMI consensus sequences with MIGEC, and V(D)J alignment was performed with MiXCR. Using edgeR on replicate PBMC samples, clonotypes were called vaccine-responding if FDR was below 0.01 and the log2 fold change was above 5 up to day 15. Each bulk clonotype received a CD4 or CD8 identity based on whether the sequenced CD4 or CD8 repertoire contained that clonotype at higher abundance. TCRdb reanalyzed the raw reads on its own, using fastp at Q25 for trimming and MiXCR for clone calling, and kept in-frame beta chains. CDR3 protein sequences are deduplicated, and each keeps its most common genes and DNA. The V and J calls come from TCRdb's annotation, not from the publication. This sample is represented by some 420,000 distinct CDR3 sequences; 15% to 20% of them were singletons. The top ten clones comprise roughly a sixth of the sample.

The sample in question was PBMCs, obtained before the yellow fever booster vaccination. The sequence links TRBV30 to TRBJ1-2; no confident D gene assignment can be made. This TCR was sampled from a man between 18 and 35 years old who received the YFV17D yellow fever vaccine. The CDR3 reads CALAPSYGYTF. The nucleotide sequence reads TGTGCCTTGGCTCCAAGCTATGGCTACACCTTC.